The clone carrying this T cell receptor (beta chain) has ten or more counts. Antigen specificity is unknown. MiXCR was run by TCRdb on the RT-PCR reads, yielding one entry per CDR3 protein. Of approximately 570,000 distinct CDR3 sequences listed, less than 10% were seen once; the top ten hold 10% to 15%. This CDR3 contains 14 residues. CDR1 and CDR2 from the germline V gene are SEHNR and FQNEAQ (reference sequence). The V end was cut by 6 bases, the J end by 4 bases, with 14 bases between. The data originate from a study of response to subunit inactivated influenza vaccine. The study, taken as a whole, reports: After each seasonal influenza vaccination, few new T cells are recruited, the authors suggested.

Source: PBMCs from blood, taken roughly 24 months after vaccination. The rearrangement joins TRBV7-9 to TRBJ2-3; a possible D gene is TRBD2 (5 bases). This TCR was sampled from a man aged 50-75 years who received an inactivated influenza vaccine. CDR3 amino acids: CASSFGRVADTQYF. Written as DNA, the CDR3 is TGTGCCAGCAGTTTTGGGAGAGTAGCAGATACGCAGTATTTT.